The 7 T cell receptor beta chains listed next were all sequenced from one sample in a study of cytomegalovirus exposure and HLA in healthy donors. Vbeta (60) and Jbeta (13) primers were used in the PCR. Sequencing used immunoSEQ multiplex PCR; TCRdb keeps in-frame clones, though not all of them. The sample consists of 130,000 to 150,000 clones, around 75% of them appearing once. The specimen sequenced was PBMCs. These receptors originate from a woman between 25 and 40 years old in good health and CMV-seronegative.

The rearrangement uses TRBV11-3 and TRBJ2-1, with D possibly being TRBD2 (6 bases). V was trimmed by 1 base and J by 7 bases, leaving 14 bases between them. Germline-derived CDR1 and CDR2 are SGHNT and YENEEA. CDR3 length: 15 residues. CDR3 nucleotides: TGTGCCAGCAGCTTAGGCGGGATCCGGGAGAATGAGCAGTTCTTC. It translates to CASSLGGIRENEQFF.

The chain uses TRBV6-4 and TRBJ2-3, with TRBD2 identical over 8 bases. Germline V gives CDR1 MRHNA, CDR2 SNTAGT. Trimming cost V 3 bases and J 3 bases; bases outside gene matches: 8. The CDR3 covers 16 residues. The CDR3 sequence is CASSEGAGGRTDTQYF. The CDR3, as DNA: TGTGCCAGCAGTGAAGGGGCTGGCGGGAGGACAGATACGCAGTATTTT.

This clone was counted a few times. The V and J genes are TRBV6-4 and TRBJ2-2; 10 positions agree with TRBD1. The CDR3 is made up of 15 amino acids. Germline values: CDR1 MRHNA, CDR2 SNTAGT. Losses at the gene ends were 2 bases for V and 3 bases for J; bases not matched to a gene: 0. The DNA for the CDR3 is TGTGCCAGCAGTGACGGGACAGGGGACACCGGGGAGCTGTTTTTT. Translated: CASSDGTGDTGELFF.

This clone was recorded a few times. CDR3: CASSLGQSGYEQYF. The CDR3 nucleotides read TGTGCCAGCAGCTTAGGGCAATCAGGCTACGAGCAGTACTTC. The chain is built from TRBV7-7 and TRBJ2-7; D is undetermined. Trimming pared 1 base from V and 3 bases from J, leaving 10 bases between. The CDR3 sequence is 14 residues long. Germline V gene data show CDR1 as SSHAT and CDR2 as FNYEAQ (reference sequence).

The genes are TRBV5-6 and TRBJ2-5, with D unclear. The CDR3 runs to 13 residues. Trimming removed 0 bases from V and 4 bases from J, with 7 bases in between. The germline gives CDR1 SGHDT, CDR2 YYEEEE. CDR3 sequence: CASSLGATETQYF. The CDR3 region has the DNA TGTGCCAGCAGCTTGGGGGCAACAGAGACCCAGTACTTC. The full variable domain, in which reference TRBV5-6 and TRBJ2-5 provide the parts outside the CDR3, is DAGVTQSPTHLIKTRGQQVTLRCSPKSGHDTVSWYQQALGQGPQFIFQYYEEEERQRGNFPDRFSGHQFPNYSSELNVNALLLGDSALYLCASSLGATETQYFGPGTRLLVL.

This sequence joins TRBV2 and TRBJ1-5; TRBD1 matches at 10 bases. Germline V CDR1 and CDR2: SNHLY, FYNNEI. This CDR3 is 15 amino acids long. V shed 7 bases, J shed 1 base, and the junction held 4 bases outside the gene matches. The CDR3: CASTRDRGSNQPQHF. As DNA, the CDR3 is TGTGCCAGCACCAGGGACAGGGGAAGCAATCAGCCCCAGCATTTT.

This chain connects TRBV30 to TRBJ1-4, with D tentatively TRBD1 (6 bases). Trimming left V 2 bases short and J 6 bases short, with 13 bases between. The V gene's germline CDR1 is GTSNPN and CDR2 SVGIG (reference sequence). The CDR3 loop spans 14 amino acids. CDR3 sequence reads: CAWSPADRDEKLFF. In nucleotides, the CDR3 is TGTGCCTGGAGTCCTGCGGACAGAGATGAAAAACTGTTTTTT.